Below, one TCR beta chain is given with its context. The record originates from a study of identifying expanded T cells in peripheral blood. Clones were sequenced by immunoSEQ multiplex PCR, and TCRdb holds only the in-frame ones, with some missing. Of roughly 81,000 clones listed, around 84% were seen once; the top ten hold less than 20%. The receptor was derived from a person aged 18 to 75 in good health. Material for sequencing was blood.

CDR3 in amino acids: CASSLQGGLPQHF. CDR3 sequence (DNA): TGTGCCAGCAGCTTGCAAGGAGGTTTACCCCAGCATTTT. The genes are TRBV11-1 and TRBJ1-5; D is unclear. Trimming left V 3 bases short and J 10 bases short, with 13 bases between. Germline CDR1 and CDR2: SGHAT and FQDESV (reference sequence). CDR3 length equals 13 residues.